Presented here are 29 T cell receptor beta chains from one specimen sequenced in a study of blood T cells in healthy people across ages. A J-beta primer mix and a sample-barcoded 5' primer were used in a second PCR of about 6 to 12 cycles. TCRdb reprocessed the 5' RACE reads via MiXCR and lists one record per CDR3 protein. The sample records around 800,000 distinct CDR3 sequences, approximately 24% being singletons. The data were also submitted as part of a second study, on T cells of mothers and their children.

The sequencing sample was made of blood. These receptor sequences come from a boy aged 5-17 years in good health.

This clonotype was recorded a few times. Its ends do not fully match the called genes, so a read error is possible. The V and J genes are TRBV6-5 and TRBJ2-7; 7 bases fit TRBD2. The CDR3 contains 16 residues. Per the germline V gene, CDR1 is MNHEY and CDR2 is SVGAGI. CDR3 protein: CASSSPQRGSAYEQYF. Written as DNA, the CDR3 is TGTGCCAGCAGTTCCCCTCAGCGGGGCTCGGCCTACGAGCAGTACTTT.

DNA of the CDR3: TGTGCCTGGAGGGGACGGGACAGGGAGGATTCGGGTGGCTACACCTTC. This encodes CAWRGRDREDSGGYTF. The chain links TRBV30 to TRBJ1-2; 9 bases map to TRBD1. CDR3 size: 16 residues. Trimming at V came to 3 bases and at J to 7 bases, leaving 15 bases not matched to a gene. Germline-derived CDR1 and CDR2 are GTSNPN and SVGIG (reference sequence).

V is TRBV5-1 and J is TRBJ1-2; D is possibly TRBD1 (6 bases). V was shortened by 3 bases and J by 6 bases, with 15 bases between the two germline ends. The germline V gene has CDR1 SGHRS and CDR2 YFSETQ. The CDR3 sequence is 14 residues long. DNA of the CDR3: TGCGCCAGCAGCTCCGGGACATCGGATCATGGCTACACCTTC. This gives the protein CASSSGTSDHGYTF.

The V gene is TRBV5-1, the J gene TRBJ2-5; 11 bases line up with TRBD1. The J call may be wrong; the DNA end is better matched by TRBJ2-7. This CDR3 region has 16 residues. Germline assignment: CDR1 SGHRS and CDR2 YFSETQ. The CDR3, as DNA: TGCGCCAGCAGCTTGGACCCGGGACAGGGGGCCTACGAGCAGTACTTC. This translates into CASSLDPGQGAYEQYF.

This clonotype was recorded a few times. The J gene is TRBJ2-5, the V gene TRBV7-6, with 8 bases identical to TRBD1. The DNA matches TRBJ2-7 better at its end, which makes the J call doubtful. CDR1 is SGHVS, CDR2 FNYEAQ, per germline. CDR3 length: 15 amino acids. The CDR3 nucleotides read TGTGCCAGCAGCCCGACAGGGGATTTCTCCTACGAGCAGTACTTC. Translation gives CASSPTGDFSYEQYF.

Points on this clonotype: At one end the junction does not follow the germline gene, possibly because of a read error. V and J are TRBV25-1 and TRBJ2-7, with 7 bases lining up with TRBD1. The germline gives CDR1 MGHDK, CDR2 SYGVNS. The CDR3 is 14 amino acids. The CDR3 sequence is CASRDRDSRYEQHF. CDR3 nucleotide sequence: TGTGCCAGCAGGGACCGGGACAGCCGCTACGAGCAGCACTTC.

This clonotype was seen repeatedly, ten times or more. This chain uses TRBV24-1 with TRBJ1-4; D gene uncertain. With 4 bases removed from V and 6 bases from J, the gap between germline ends came to 5 bases. Germline values: CDR1 KGHDR, CDR2 SFDVKD. The CDR3 extends over 12 amino acids. CDR3 sequence: CATSESDEKLFF. The CDR3 bases are TGTGCCACCAGTGAGTCGGATGAAAAACTGTTTTTT.

This clonotype was picked up a small number of times. The chain couples TRBV6-6 to TRBJ1-4; D gene unclear. V lost 4 bases to trimming and J lost 8 bases, with 8 bases between them. This CDR3 comprises 12 residues. CDR1 is MNHNY, CDR2 SVGAGI, per germline (reference sequence). The CDR3 DNA sequence: TGTGCCAGCAGTTTCTCTCGGGAAAAACTGTTTTTT. Translating it yields CASSFSREKLFF.

The CDR3 protein is CASSLLQGGNTEAFF. The CDR3 DNA reads as TGTGCCAGCAGTTTATTGCAGGGAGGGAACACTGAAGCTTTCTTT. The rearrangement joins TRBV27 to TRBJ1-1; the D gene is possibly TRBD1 (5 bases). V lost 1 base and J lost 1, with 10 bases in between. The CDR3 has 15 amino acids. Germline V CDR1 and CDR2: MNHEY, SMNVEV (reference sequence).

This clonotype was picked up a small number of times. The CDR3 carries no conserved terminal phenylalanine or tryptophan, so it likely arises from a read error. The V gene is TRBV5-1, the J gene TRBJ2-5; D uncertain. The germline V and J ends were trimmed by 4 bases and 3 bases, with 10 bases remaining between them. Germline CDR1 SGHRS, CDR2 YFSETQ. CDR3 length equals 13 residues. This CDR3 is CASSPGREETQYL. The CDR3 nucleotides are TGCGCCAGCAGCCCCGGACGGGAAGAGACCCAGTACCTC.

The V call is TRBV7-9, the J call TRBJ1-2; D unresolved. Germline CDR1 reads SEHNR; CDR2 reads FQNEAQ (reference sequence). V gave up 2 bases and J gave up 3 bases, with 10 bases separating them. This CDR3 region has 14 residues. The CDR3, as DNA: TGTGCCAGCAGCTTAAACCCCGCTTACTATGGCTACACCTTC. It encodes CASSLNPAYYGYTF.

In its sample, this clonotype was seen a few times. This rearrangement joins TRBV27 to TRBJ2-1, with 12 bases that match TRBD2. Germline V gives CDR1 MNHEY, CDR2 SMNVEV (reference sequence). The V segment lost 5 bases and the J segment 9 bases; nucleotides outside the gene matches: 5. CDR3 length: 14 amino acids. DNA of the CDR3: TGTGCCAGCAGTCATCAGGGACTAGCGGGTGAGCAGTTCTTC. As protein: CASSHQGLAGEQFF.

This clonotype was seen ten or more times. The chain recombines TRBV7-2 with TRBJ2-5; TRBD2 matches 15 bases. CDR3 length: 15 amino acids. Germline V gene data show CDR1 as SGHTA and CDR2 as FQGNSA. J was trimmed by 3 bases and V by 5 bases; bases with no gene match: 1. CDR3 protein: CASSRTSGGEETQYF. The CDR3 region has the DNA TGTGCCAGCAGCCGGACTAGCGGGGGGGAAGAGACCCAGTACTTC.

This clonotype was counted only a few times. Sequence at one end of the junction differs from germline and may be a read error. V usage is TRBV12-5 and J usage is TRBJ1-4, with a weak D call TRBD1 (6 bases). CDR3 length equals 15 residues. Germline assignment: CDR1 LGHNT and CDR2 FRNRAP. CDR3 residues: CASGPRQDSREKLFF. In DNA form, the CDR3 reads TGTGCTAGTGGCCCGAGACAGGATTCGAGAGAAAAACTGTTCTTT. Full variable domain (rest looked up from reference TRBV12-5 and TRBJ1-4): DARVTQTPRHKVTEMGQEVTMRCQPILGHNTVFWYRQTMMQGLELLAYFRNRAPLDDSGMPKDRFSAEMPDATLATLKIQPSEPRDSAVYFCASGPRQDSREKLFFGSGTQLSVL.

This chain connects TRBV12-5 to TRBJ2-2; no reliable D call. CDR3 length: 17 amino acids. Trimming pared 2 bases from V and 6 bases from J, leaving 19 bases between. Germline V gene lookup returns CDR1 LGHNT and CDR2 FRNRAP. The CDR3 reads CASGLPRRTVKSGELFF. The CDR3 region has the DNA TGTGCTAGTGGTTTGCCCCGGCGTACAGTAAAATCCGGGGAGCTGTTTTTT.

This clonotype was seen only a few times. This chain links TRBV2 with TRBJ2-1, with D possibly matching TRBD2 (6 bases). Trimming took off 7 bases at V and 3 bases at J, with 13 bases between the two ends. There are 14 residues in the CDR3. Germline lookup yields CDR1 SNHLY and CDR2 FYNNEI. Here the CDR3 DNA reads TGTGCCAGCACCAGACGCGGGGTCTACAATGAGCAGTTCTTC. It specifies CASTRRGVYNEQFF.

The gene calls are TRBV20-1 and TRBJ2-3; D is possibly TRBD1 (6 bases). The CDR3 extends over 13 amino acids. CDR1 DFQATT and CDR2 SNEGSKA come from the germline V gene (reference sequence). The V and J ends lost 5 bases and 1 base respectively, with 10 bases between them. CDR3 sequence reads: CSALKGGTDTQYF. CDR3 sequence (DNA): TGCAGTGCTCTCAAGGGGGGCACAGATACGCAGTATTTT.

This chain links TRBV5-5 with TRBJ1-5; no definite D call. Germline V gene sequence: CDR1 SGHKS, CDR2 YYEKEE (reference sequence). The V end was cut by 0 bases, the J end by 0 bases, with 10 bases between. There are 16 residues in the CDR3. CDR3 in amino acids: CASSLGRPYSNQPQHF. The CDR3 region has the DNA TGTGCCAGCAGCTTGGGGAGGCCTTATAGCAATCAGCCCCAGCATTTT.

V gene TRBV12-3 or TRBV12-4 combines with J gene TRBJ1-4; 9 bases map to TRBD1. V shed 6 bases, J shed 7 bases, and the junction held 9 bases outside the gene matches. The CDR3 runs 15 residues. The CDR3 spells CASSALDRGGEKLFF. The CDR3 region has the DNA TGTGCCAGCAGCGCTCTTGACAGGGGGGGTGAAAAACTGTTTTTT.

The V and J genes are TRBV10-3 and TRBJ2-7; 15 nucleotides agree with TRBD2. Per germline, CDR1 ENHRY and CDR2 SYGVKD. After removal of 5 bases from V and 6 bases from J, the junction contained 2 bases not matched to a gene. The CDR3 totals 14 residues. CDR3 nucleotide sequence: TGTGCCATCAGTAGGACTAGCGGGAGGGTCGAGCAGTACTTC. Protein product: CAISRTSGRVEQYF.

This chain uses TRBV20-1 with TRBJ1-4; D is ambiguous. Deletions cut 3 bases from V and 1 base from J, with 15 bases between. The CDR3 loop spans 16 amino acids. Germline CDR1 and CDR2: DFQATT and SNEGSKA (reference sequence). Written as DNA, the CDR3 is TGCAGTGCTAGGGGAGAGGCAGTAGTAACTAATGAAAAACTGTTTTTT. The encoded protein is CSARGEAVVTNEKLFF.

This clonotype was counted a few times. This chain uses TRBV20-1 with TRBJ2-3; 9 nucleotides match TRBD2. The CDR3 totals 16 residues. CDR1 is DFQATT and CDR2 is SNEGSKA in the germline V gene (reference sequence). V dropped 3 bases and J dropped 4; count of bases not matched to a gene: 11. CDR3 sequence (DNA): TGCAGTGCTAGCAAGCGGGGGGCTGAAGGGTCAGATACGCAGTATTTT. Amino acid sequence: CSASKRGAEGSDTQYF.

The chain combines TRBV20-1 with TRBJ2-5, with a tentative D call TRBD1 (6 bases). Germline V gene sequence: CDR1 DFQATT, CDR2 SNEGSKA (reference sequence). This CDR3 contains 13 residues. Trimming removed 3 bases at V and 2 bases at J, with 10 bases between. The CDR3 here is CSASGQIQETQYF. Written as DNA, the CDR3 is TGCAGTGCTAGTGGACAGATACAAGAGACCCAGTACTTC.

The chain employs TRBV4-3 and TRBJ1-4; 7 bases fit TRBD1. Germline V gene lookup returns CDR1 LGHNA and CDR2 YSLEER. The CDR3 covers 15 residues. Losses at the gene ends were 4 bases for V and 3 bases for J; bases not matched to a gene: 5. The CDR3 DNA reads as TGCGCCAGCAGCCCGGACAGGTTCCCTAATGAAAAACTGTTTTTT. Amino acid sequence: CASSPDRFPNEKLFF.

The table lists this clonotype with a few counts. The V call is TRBV7-6, the J call TRBJ1-1, with D hard to call. The germline V gene has CDR1 SGHVS and CDR2 FNYEAQ. V lost 1 base and J lost 3, with 12 bases in between. The CDR3 runs 15 residues. The CDR3 protein is CASSLGTERYTEAFF. The CDR3 nucleotides are TGTGCCAGCAGCTTAGGGACGGAACGGTACACTGAAGCTTTCTTT.

The sample holds a few counts of this clonotype. V usage is TRBV29-1 and J usage is TRBJ2-5; possible D gene TRBD1, 6 bases. CDR1 and CDR2 (germline): SQVTM, ANQGSEA. V dropped 6 bases and J dropped 3 bases, with 14 bases sitting between them. CDR3 length: 13 residues. The DNA for the CDR3 is TGCAGCGTGCTAAACAGGGACGAAGAGACCCAGTACTTC. This sequence encodes CSVLNRDEETQYF.

The chain combines TRBV9 with TRBJ2-1; 10 nucleotides line up with TRBD2. Trimming at V came to 1 base and at J to 9 bases, leaving 10 bases not matched to a gene. The germline gives CDR1 SGDLS, CDR2 YYNGEE. This CDR3 region has 16 residues. CDR3 sequence: CASSVTPAGGRGEQFF. The CDR3, as DNA: TGTGCCAGCAGCGTAACCCCAGCGGGGGGGCGAGGTGAGCAGTTCTTC.

In nucleotides, the CDR3 is TGTGCCAGCAGTGTAATCCCGGGACTAGCGGGGACCAAAATAGCCAAAAACATTCAGTACTTC. Residues: CASSVIPGLAGTKIAKNIQYF. This chain uses TRBV6-1 with TRBJ2-4; 13 bases line up with TRBD2. Germline trimming cut 4 bases from V and 0 bases from J; bases unmatched to any gene: 15. The CDR3 extends over 21 amino acids. The germline V gene encodes CDR1 MNHNS and CDR2 SASEGT.

The chain has TRBV2 and TRBJ2-5, with D possibly being TRBD1 or TRBD2 (5 bases each). Germline CDR1 and CDR2: SNHLY and FYNNEI. This CDR3 has 16 residues. V was trimmed by 7 bases and J by 1 base, leaving 19 bases between them. Written as DNA, the CDR3 is TGTGCCAGCAAATCCGGGACCCTAGGTGTCCAAGAGACCCAGTACTTC. Its translation: CASKSGTLGVQETQYF.